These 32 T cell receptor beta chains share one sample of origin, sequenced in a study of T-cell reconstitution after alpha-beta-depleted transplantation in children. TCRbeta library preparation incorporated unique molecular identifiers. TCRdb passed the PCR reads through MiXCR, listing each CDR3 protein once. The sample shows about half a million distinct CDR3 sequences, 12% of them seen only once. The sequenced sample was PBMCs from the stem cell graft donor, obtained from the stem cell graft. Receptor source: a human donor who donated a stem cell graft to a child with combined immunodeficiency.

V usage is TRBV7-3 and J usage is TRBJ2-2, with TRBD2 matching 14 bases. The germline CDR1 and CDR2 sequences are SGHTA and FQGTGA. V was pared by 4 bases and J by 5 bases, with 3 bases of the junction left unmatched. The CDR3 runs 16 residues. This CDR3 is CASSSGLAGETGELFF. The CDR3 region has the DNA TGTGCCAGCAGCTCGGGACTAGCGGGAGAGACCGGGGAGCTGTTTTTT.

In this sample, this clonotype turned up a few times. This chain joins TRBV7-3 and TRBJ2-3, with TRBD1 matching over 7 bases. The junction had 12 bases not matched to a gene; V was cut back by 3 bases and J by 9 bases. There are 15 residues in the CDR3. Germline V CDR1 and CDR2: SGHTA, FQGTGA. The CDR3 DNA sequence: TGTGCCAGCAGCTTGGAAGGACAGGTCGGGCAGACGCAGTATTTT. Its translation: CASSLEGQVGQTQYF.

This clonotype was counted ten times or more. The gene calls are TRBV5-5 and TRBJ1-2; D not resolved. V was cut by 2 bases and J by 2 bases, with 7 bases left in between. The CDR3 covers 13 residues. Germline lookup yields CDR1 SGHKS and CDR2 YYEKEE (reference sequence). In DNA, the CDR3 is TGTGCCAGCAGCTTTAGTACGAACTATGGCTACACCTTC. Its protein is CASSFSTNYGYTF.

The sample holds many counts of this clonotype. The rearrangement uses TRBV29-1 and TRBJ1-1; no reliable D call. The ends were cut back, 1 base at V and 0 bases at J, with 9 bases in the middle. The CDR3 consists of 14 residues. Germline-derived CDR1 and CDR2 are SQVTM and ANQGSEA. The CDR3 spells CSVEARIMNTEAFF. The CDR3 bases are TGCAGCGTTGAAGCTAGGATTATGAACACTGAAGCTTTCTTT.

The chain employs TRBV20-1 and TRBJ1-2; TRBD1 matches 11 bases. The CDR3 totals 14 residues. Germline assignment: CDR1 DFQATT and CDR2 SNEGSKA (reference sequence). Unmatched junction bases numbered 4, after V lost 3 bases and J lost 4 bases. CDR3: CSASRDRGTYGYTF. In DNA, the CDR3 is TGCAGTGCTAGCCGGGACAGGGGGACCTATGGCTACACCTTC.

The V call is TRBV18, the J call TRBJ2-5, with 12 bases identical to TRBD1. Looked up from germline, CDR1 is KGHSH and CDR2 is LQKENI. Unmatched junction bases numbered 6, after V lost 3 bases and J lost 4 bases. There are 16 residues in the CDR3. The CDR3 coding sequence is TGTGCCAGCTCACCCCTCGGGACAGGGGGCGCAGAGACCCAGTACTTC. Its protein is CASSPLGTGGAETQYF.

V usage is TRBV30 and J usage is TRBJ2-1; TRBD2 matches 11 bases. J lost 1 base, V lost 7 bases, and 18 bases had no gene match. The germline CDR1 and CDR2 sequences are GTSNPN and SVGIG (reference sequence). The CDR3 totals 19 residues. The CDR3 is CAFGRGQLAGVGSYNEQFF. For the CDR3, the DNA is TGTGCCTTCGGCAGGGGGCAACTAGCGGGAGTAGGTTCCTACAATGAGCAGTTCTTC. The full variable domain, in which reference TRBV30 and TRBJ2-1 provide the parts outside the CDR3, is SQTIHQWPATLVQPVGSPLSLECTVEGTSNPNLYWYRQAAGRGLQLLFYSVGIGQISSEVPQNLSASRPQDRQFILSSKKLLLSDSGFYLCAFGRGQLAGVGSYNEQFFGPGTRLTVL.

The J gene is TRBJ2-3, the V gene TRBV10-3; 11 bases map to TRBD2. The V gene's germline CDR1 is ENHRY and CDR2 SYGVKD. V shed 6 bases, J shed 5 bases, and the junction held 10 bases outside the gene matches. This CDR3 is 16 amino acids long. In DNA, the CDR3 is TGTGCCATCAGCCCCGCTAGCGGGAGGTCGGGAGATACGCAGTATTTT. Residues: CAISPASGRSGDTQYF.

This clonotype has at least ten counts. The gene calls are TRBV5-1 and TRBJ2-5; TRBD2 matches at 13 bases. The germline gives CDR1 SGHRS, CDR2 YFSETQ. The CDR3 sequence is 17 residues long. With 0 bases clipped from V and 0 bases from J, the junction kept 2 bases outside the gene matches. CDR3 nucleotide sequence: TGCGCCAGCAGCTTGGGACTAGCGGGAGGAGACCAAGAGACCCAGTACTTC. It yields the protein CASSLGLAGGDQETQYF. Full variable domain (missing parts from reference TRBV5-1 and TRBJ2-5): KAGVTQTPRYLIKTRGQQVTLSCSPISGHRSVSWYQQTPGQGLQFLFEYFSETQRNKGNFPGRFSGRQFSNSRSEMNVSTLELGDSALYLCASSLGLAGGDQETQYFGPGTRLLVL.

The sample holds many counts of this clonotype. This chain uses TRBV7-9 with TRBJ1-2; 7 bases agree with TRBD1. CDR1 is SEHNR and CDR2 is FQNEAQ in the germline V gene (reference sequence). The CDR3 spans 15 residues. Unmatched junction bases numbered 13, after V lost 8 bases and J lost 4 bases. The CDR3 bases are TGTGCCAGCCATCGGACAGGTGCGACTCTCTATGGCTACACCTTC. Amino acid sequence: CASHRTGATLYGYTF. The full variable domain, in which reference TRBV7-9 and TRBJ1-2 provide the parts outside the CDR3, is DTGVSQNPRHKITKRGQNVTFRCDPISEHNRLYWYRQTLGQGPEFLTYFQNEAQLEKSRLLSDRFSAERPKGSFSTLEIQRTEQGDSAMYLCASHRTGATLYGYTFGSGTRLTVV.

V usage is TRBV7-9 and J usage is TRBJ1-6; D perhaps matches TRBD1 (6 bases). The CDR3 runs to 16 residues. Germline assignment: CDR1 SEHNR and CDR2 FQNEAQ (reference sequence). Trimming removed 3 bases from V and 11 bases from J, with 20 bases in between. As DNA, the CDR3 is TGTGCCAGCAGCTTCCAACCTTCCCGTTGGGGGCCACCCCTCCACTTT. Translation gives CASSFQPSRWGPPLHF.

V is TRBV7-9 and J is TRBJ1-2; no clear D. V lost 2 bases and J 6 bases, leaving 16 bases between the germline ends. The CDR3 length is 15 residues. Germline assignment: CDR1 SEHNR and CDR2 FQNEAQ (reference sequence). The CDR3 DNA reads TGTGCCAGCAGCTTACTAGCTTTTTTGATTGATGGCTACACCTTC. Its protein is CASSLLAFLIDGYTF.

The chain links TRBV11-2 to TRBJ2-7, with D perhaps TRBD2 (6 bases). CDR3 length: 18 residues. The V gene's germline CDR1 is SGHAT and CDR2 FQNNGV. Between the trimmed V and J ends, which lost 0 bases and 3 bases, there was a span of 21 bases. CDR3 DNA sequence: TGTGCCAGCAGCTTAGATGGAGGGCCAATCCCCGAGTTCTACGAGCAGTACTTC. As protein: CASSLDGGPIPEFYEQYF.

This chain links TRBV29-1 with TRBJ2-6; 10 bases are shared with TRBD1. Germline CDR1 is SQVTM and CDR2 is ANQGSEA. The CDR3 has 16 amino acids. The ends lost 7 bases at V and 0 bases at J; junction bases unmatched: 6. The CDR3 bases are TGCAGCGCACCCGGGACAGGGGACTCTGGGGCCAACGTCCTGACTTTC. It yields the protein CSAPGTGDSGANVLTF.

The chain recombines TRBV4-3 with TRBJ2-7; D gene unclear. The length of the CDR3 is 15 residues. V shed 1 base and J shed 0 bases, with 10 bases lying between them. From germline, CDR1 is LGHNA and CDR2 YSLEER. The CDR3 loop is CASSQGRTTSYEQYF. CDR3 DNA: TGCGCCAGCAGCCAAGGGAGAACAACCTCCTACGAGCAGTACTTC.

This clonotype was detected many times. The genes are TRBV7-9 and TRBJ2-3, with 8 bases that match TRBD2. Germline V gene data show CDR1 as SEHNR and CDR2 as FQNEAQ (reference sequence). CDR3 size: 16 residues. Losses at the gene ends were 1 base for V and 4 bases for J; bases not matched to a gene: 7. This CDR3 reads CASSLVLAGGSDTQYF. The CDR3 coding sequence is TGTGCCAGCAGCTTAGTTCTAGCGGGCGGGTCAGATACGCAGTATTTT.

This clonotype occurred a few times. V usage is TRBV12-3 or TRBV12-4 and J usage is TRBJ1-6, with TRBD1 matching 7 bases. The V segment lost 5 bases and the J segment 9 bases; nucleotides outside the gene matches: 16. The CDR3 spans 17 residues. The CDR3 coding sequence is TGTGCCAGCAGTAGACCTCCCAGGGGGGTAGGTGGTTCACCCCTCCACTTT. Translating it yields CASSRPPRGVGGSPLHF.

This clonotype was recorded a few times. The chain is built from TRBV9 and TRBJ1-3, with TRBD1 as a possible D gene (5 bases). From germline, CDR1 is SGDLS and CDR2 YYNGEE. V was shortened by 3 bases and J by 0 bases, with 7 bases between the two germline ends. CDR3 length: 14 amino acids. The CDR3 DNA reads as TGTGCCAGCAGCGCAGGGATCTCTGGAAACACCATATATTTT. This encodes CASSAGISGNTIYF. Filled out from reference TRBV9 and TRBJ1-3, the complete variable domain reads DSGVTQTPKHLITATGQRVTLRCSPRSGDLSVYWYQQSLDQGLQFLIQYYNGEERAKGNILERFSAQQFPDLHSELNLSSLELGDSALYFCASSAGISGNTIYFGEGSWLTVV.

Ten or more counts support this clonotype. CDR3: CAISESMTGTSETQYF. DNA of the CDR3: TGTGCCATCAGTGAGTCAATGACCGGGACATCAGAGACCCAGTACTTC. The chain is built from TRBV10-3 and TRBJ2-5, with D possibly TRBD1 on 6 matching bases. The CDR3 covers 16 residues. The V gene lost 0 bases and the J gene lost 4 bases, with 15 bases spanning the gap. The germline V gene has CDR1 ENHRY and CDR2 SYGVKD.

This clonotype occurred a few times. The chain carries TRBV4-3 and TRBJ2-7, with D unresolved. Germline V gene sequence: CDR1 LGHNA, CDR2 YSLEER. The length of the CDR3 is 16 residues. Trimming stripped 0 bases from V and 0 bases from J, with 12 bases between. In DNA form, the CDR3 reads TGCGCCAGCAGCCAAGAGTTGGGCAGCCTCTCCTACGAGCAGTACTTC. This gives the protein CASSQELGSLSYEQYF.

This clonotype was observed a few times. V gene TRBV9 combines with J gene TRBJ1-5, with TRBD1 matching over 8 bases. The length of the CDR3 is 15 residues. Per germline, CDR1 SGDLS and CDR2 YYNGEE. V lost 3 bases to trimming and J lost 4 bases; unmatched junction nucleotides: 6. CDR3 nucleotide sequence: TGTGCCAGCAGCGACGACCGGGACAGGAATCAGCCCCAGCATTTT. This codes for CASSDDRDRNQPQHF.

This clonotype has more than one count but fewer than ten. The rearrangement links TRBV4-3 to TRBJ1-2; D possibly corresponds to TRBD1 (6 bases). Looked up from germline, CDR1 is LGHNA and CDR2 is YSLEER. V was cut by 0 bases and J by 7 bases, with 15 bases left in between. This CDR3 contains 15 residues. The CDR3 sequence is CASSQDVWGRSGYTF. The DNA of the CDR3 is TGCGCCAGCAGCCAAGACGTCTGGGGGCGGAGTGGCTACACCTTC.

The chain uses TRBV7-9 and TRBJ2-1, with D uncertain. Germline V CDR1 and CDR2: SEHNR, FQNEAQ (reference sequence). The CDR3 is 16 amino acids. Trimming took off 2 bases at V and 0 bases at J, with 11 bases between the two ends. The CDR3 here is CASSLTQASSYNEQFF. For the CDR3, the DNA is TGTGCCAGCAGCTTAACGCAGGCGAGCTCCTACAATGAGCAGTTCTTC.

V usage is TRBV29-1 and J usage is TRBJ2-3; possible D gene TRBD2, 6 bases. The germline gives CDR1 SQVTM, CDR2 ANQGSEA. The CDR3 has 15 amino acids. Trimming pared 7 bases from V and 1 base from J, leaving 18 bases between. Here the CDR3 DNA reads TGCAGCGCCCTCCGTGGCGGGGCCGGCACAGATACGCAGTATTTT. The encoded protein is CSALRGGAGTDTQYF.

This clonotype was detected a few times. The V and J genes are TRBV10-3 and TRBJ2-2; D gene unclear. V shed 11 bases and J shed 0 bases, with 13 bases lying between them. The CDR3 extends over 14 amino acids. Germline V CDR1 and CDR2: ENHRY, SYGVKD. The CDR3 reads CAASIEANTGELFF. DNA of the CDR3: TGTGCCGCCAGCATAGAAGCGAACACCGGGGAGCTGTTTTTT.

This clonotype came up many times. The CDR3 reads CASSYGRPMYNEQFF. As DNA, the CDR3 is TGTGCCAGCAGTTACGGTCGACCCATGTACAATGAGCAGTTCTTC. The rearrangement joins TRBV6-2 or TRBV6-3 to TRBJ2-1; D is unclear. Germline loops: CDR1 MNHEY, CDR2 SVGEGT. The CDR3 is 15 amino acids. The V end lost 2 bases, the J end lost 4 bases, and 12 bases lay between the germline ends.

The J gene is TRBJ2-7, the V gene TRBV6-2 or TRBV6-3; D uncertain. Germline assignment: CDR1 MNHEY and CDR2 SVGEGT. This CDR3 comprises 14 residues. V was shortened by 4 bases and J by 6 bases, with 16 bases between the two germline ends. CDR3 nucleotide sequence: TGTGCCAGCAGTTTCGGCCCCCCCCCACGCGAGCAGTACTTC. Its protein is CASSFGPPPREQYF.

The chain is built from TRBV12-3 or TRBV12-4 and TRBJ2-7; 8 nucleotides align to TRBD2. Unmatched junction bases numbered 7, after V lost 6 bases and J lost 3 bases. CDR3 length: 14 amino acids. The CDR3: CASRKFGRGYEQYF. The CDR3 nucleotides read TGTGCCAGCAGAAAGTTCGGGAGGGGCTACGAGCAGTACTTC.

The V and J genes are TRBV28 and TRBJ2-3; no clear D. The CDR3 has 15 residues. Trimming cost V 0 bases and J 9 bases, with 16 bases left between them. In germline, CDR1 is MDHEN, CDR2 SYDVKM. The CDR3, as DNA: TGTGCCAGCAGTTTATGGTCCAATAGGATTCCGACGCAGTATTTT. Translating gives CASSLWSNRIPTQYF.

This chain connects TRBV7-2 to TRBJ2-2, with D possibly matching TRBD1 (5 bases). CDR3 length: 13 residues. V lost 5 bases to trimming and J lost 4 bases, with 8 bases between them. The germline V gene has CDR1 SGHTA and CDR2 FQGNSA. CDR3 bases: TGTGCCAGCAGCCAGGGATTCACCGGGGAGCTGTTTTTT. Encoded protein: CASSQGFTGELFF.

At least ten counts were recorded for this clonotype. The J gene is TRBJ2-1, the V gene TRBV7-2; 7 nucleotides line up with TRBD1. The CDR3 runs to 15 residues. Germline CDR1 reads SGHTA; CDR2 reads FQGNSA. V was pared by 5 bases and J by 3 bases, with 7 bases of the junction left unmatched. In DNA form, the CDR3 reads TGTGCCAGCAGCCTGGACAGGATCAGCTACAATGAGCAGTTCTTC. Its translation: CASSLDRISYNEQFF.

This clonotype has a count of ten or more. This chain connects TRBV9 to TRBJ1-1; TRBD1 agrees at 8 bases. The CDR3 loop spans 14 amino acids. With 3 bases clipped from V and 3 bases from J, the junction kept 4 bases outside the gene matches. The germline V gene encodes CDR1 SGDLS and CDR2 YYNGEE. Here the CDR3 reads CASSGTGGYTEAFF. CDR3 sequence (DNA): TGTGCCAGCAGCGGAACAGGGGGTTACACTGAAGCTTTCTTT.